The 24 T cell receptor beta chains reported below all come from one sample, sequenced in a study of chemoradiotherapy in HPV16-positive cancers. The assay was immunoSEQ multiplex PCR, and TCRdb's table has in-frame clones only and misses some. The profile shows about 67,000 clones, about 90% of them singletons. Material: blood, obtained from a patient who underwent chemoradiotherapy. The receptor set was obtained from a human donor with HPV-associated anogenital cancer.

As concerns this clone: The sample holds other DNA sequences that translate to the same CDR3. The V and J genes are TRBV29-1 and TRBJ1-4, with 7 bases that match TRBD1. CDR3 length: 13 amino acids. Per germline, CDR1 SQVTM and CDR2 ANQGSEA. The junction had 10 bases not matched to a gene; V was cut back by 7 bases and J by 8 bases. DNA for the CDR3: TGCAGCGCCGCAGGGGGGCTAAACGAAAAACTGTTTTTT. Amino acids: CSAAGGLNEKLFF.

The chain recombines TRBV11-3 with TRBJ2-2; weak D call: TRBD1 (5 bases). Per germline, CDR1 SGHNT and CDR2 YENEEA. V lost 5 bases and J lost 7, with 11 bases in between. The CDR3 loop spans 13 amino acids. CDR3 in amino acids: CASSPRAFGELFF. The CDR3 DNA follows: TGTGCCAGCAGCCCCAGGGCCTTCGGGGAGCTGTTTTTT.

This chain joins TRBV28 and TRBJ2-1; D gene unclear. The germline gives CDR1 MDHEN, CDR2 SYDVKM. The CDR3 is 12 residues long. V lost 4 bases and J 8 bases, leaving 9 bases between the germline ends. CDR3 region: CASSSRSDEQFF. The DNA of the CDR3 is TGTGCCAGCAGTTCGAGGAGTGATGAGCAGTTCTTC.

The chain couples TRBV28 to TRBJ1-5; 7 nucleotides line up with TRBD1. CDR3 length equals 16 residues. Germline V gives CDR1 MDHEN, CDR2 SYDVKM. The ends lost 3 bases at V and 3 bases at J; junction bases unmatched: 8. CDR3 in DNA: TGTGCCAGCAGTTTTTTACAGGGACAGTCCAATCAGCCCCAGCATTTT. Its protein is CASSFLQGQSNQPQHF.

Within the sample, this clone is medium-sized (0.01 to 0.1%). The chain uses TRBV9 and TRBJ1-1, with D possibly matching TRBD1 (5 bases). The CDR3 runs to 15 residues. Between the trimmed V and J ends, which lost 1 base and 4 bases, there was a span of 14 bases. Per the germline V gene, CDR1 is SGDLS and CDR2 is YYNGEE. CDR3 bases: TGTGCCAGCAGCGTACTAGGTTGGGGGAGCACTGAAGCTTTCTTT. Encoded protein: CASSVLGWGSTEAFF.

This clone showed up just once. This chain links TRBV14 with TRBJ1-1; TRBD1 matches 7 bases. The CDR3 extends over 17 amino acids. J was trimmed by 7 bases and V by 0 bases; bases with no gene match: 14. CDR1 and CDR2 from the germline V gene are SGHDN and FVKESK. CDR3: CASSQDRFRGQMGEAFF. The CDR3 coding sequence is TGTGCCAGCAGCCAAGACCGGTTCAGGGGACAGATGGGTGAAGCTTTCTTT.

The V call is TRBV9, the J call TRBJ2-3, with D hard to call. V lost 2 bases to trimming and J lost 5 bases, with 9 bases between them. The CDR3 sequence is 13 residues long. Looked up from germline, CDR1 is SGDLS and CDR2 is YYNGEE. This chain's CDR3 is CASSVGIQDTQYF. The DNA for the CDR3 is TGTGCCAGCAGCGTGGGGATTCAAGATACGCAGTATTTT.

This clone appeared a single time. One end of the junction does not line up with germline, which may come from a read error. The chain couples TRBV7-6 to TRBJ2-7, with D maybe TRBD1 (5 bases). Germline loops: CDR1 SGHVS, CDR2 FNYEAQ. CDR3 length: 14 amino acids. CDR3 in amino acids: CAGSSGWSSYEQYF. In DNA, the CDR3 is TGTGCCGGCAGCTCAGGGTGGAGCTCCTACGAGCAGTACTTC.

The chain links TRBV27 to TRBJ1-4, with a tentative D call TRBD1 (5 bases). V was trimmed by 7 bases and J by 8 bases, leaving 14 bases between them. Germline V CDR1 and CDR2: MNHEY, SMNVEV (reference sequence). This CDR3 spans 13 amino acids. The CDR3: CASTFWGREKLFF. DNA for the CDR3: TGTGCCAGCACCTTCTGGGGGAGAGAAAAACTGTTTTTT.

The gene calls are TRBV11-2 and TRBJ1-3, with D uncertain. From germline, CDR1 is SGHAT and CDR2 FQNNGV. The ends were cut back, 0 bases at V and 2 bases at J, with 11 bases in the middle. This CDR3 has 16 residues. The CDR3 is CASSLDLRGTGNTIYF. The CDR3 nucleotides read TGTGCCAGCAGCTTAGACCTTCGGGGTACTGGAAACACCATATATTTT.

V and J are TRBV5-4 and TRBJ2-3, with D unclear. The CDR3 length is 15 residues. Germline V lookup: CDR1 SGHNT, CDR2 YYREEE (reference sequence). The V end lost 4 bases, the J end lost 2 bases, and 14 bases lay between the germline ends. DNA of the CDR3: TGTGCCAGCAGCCCCGGTACACAGTACACAGATACGCAGTATTTT. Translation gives CASSPGTQYTDTQYF.

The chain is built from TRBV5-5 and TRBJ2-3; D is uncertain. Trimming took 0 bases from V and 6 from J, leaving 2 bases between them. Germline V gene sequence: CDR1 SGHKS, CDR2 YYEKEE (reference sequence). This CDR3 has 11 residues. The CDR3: CASSLVDTQYF. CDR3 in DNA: TGTGCCAGCAGCTTGGTCGATACGCAGTATTTT.

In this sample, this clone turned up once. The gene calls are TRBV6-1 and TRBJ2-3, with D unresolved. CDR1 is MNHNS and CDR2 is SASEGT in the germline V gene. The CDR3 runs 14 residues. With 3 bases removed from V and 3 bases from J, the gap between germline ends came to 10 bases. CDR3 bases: TGTGCCAGCAGTGATTTTTTGGGGACAGATACGCAGTATTTT. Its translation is CASSDFLGTDTQYF.

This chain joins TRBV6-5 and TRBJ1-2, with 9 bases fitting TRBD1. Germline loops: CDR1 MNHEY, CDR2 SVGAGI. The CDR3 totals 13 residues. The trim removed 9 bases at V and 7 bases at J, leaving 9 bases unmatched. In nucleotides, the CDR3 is TGTGCCAGGTCGTCTGGACAGGGGTTTGGCTACACCTTC. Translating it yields CARSSGQGFGYTF.

CDR3 nucleotides: TGTGCCAGCAGTCAGGGGGCAGGACAGCCCCAGCATTTT. It specifies CASSQGAGQPQHF. This chain joins TRBV6-4 and TRBJ1-5; TRBD1 matches at 8 bases. The CDR3 runs 13 residues. Germline CDR1 and CDR2: MRHNA and SNTAGT. V shed 5 bases and J 7 bases; nucleotides not matched to a gene: 4.

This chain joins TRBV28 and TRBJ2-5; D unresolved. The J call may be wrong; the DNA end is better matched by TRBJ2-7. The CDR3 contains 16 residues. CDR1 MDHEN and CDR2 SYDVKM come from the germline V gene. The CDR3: CASSSLSLAGPYEQYF. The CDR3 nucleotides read TGTGCCAGCAGTTCTCTCAGTTTGGCCGGGCCCTACGAGCAGTACTTC.

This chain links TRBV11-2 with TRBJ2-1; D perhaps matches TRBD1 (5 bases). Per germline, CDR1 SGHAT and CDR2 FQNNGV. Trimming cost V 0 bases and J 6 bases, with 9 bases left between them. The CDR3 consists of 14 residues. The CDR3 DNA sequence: TGTGCCAGCAGCTTAGAGCGGACACGCAATGAGCAGTTCTTC. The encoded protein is CASSLERTRNEQFF.

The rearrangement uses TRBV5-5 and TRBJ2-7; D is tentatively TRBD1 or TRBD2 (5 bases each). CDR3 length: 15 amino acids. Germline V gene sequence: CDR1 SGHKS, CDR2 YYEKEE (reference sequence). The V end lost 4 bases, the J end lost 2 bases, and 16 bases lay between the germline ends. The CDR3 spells CASSPLLGETYEQYF. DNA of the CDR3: TGTGCCAGCAGCCCGTTACTGGGGGAGACCTACGAGCAGTACTTC.

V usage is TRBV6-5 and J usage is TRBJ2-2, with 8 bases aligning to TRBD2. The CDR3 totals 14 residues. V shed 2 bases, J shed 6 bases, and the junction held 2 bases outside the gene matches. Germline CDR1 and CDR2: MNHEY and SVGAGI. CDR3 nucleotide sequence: TGTGCCAGCAGTTACAGGGGACTAGCCGGGGAGCTGTTTTTT. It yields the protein CASSYRGLAGELFF.

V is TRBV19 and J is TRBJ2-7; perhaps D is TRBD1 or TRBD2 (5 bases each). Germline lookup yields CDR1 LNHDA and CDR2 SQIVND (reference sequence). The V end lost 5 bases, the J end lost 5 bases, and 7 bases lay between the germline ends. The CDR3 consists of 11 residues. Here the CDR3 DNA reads TGTGCCAGTAGTGAGGGGAACGAGCAGTACTTC. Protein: CASSEGNEQYF.

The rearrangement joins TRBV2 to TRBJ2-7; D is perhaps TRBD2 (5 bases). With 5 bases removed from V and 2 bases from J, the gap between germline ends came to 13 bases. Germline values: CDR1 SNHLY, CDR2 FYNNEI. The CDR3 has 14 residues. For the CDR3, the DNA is TGTGCCAGCAGTCCGGGAAAGACCACCTACGAGCAGTACTTC. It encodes CASSPGKTTYEQYF.

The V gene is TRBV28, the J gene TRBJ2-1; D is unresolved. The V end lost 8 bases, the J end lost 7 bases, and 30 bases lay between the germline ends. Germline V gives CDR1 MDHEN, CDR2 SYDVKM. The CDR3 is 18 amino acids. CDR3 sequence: CASHAPYHGARQRNEQFF. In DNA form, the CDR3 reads TGTGCCAGCCACGCCCCTTATCACGGTGCGAGACAACGGAATGAGCAGTTCTTC.

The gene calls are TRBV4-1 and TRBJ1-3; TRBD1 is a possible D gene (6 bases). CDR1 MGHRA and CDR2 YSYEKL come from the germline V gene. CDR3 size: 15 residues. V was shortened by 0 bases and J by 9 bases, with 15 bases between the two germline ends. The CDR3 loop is CASSQDPRGSGTIYF. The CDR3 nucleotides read TGCGCCAGCAGCCAAGATCCCAGGGGTTCGGGCACCATATATTTT.

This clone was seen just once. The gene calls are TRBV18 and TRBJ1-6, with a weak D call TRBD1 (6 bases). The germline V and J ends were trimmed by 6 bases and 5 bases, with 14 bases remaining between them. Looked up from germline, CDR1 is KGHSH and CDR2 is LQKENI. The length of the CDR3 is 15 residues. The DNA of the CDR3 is TGTGCCAGCTCCCAACAGGGAGGGAATAATTCACCCCTCCACTTT. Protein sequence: CASSQQGGNNSPLHF.